This T cell receptor beta chain was sequenced for a study of blood T cell repertoires in COVID-19. Germline loops: CDR1 MDHEN, CDR2 SYDVKM. V lost 6 bases, J lost 4 bases, and 11 bases lay in between. This CDR3 has 13 residues. Per the study methods: Estimates of nucleated cell counts were drawn from the amplification of reference gene primers. Produced via immunoSEQ multiplex PCR; TCRdb's table is partial and in-frame only. The V and J calls and clone size come from that table; D and trimming were worked out from the DNA. The profile shows 200,000 to 250,000 clones, approximately 80% of them singletons.

The origin of this receptor is a woman aged 45-65 years with acute or convalescent COVID-19. The chain uses TRBV28 and TRBJ2-3; D is ambiguous. What was sequenced was peripheral blood. The CDR3 region is CASRFLEADTQYF. DNA of the CDR3: TGTGCCAGCAGGTTTCTCGAGGCAGATACGCAGTATTTT.